This T cell receptor beta chain is from a study of shared clonotypes between healthy human individuals. Overall study: In total, the donors were a couple of women and three men aged 18 to 49.

Remarks on this clone: The sample contains more than one DNA sequence encoding this CDR3.

Several immunoSEQ plates held equal portions of the genomic DNA taken from each subset. Here immunoSEQ multiplex PCR was the method, and the copy in TCRdb shows in-frame clones only, minus some. The repertoire holds 2,500,000 or so clones, less than 95% seen once, with 0.37% in the top ten. Germline CDR1 is SGHTA and CDR2 is FQGTGA. V lost 2 bases to trimming and J lost 4 bases, with 10 bases between them. CDR3 length: 14 amino acids. The V and J genes are TRBV7-3 and TRBJ2-3; possibly TRBD1 or TRBD2 for D (6 bases each). This receptor was taken from a man between 18 and 29 years old in good health. Some clones in this sample may be carry-over from other donors' samples. The sequenced sample was naive CD4+ T cells from PBMCs. The sample's subset: CD45RA+ positively selected. CDR3 in DNA: TGTGCCAGCAGCTTAGGAAGGGGGGCAGATACGCAGTATTTT. It translates to CASSLGRGADTQYF.